The 16 T cell receptor beta chains below were found in one sample sequenced in a study of graft-versus-host responses after intestinal transplantation (dated by TCRdb to the early 2020s). The meaning of the sample's time point label: cells obtained before transplantation from donor or recipient. Libraries were prepared through the immunoSEQ multiplex PCR assay. TCRdb limited this immuneACCESS table to in-frame rearrangements with V and J called. A share of clones is missing; checked studies link under half to unresolved V genes, and the rest is unexplained. The sample records some 23,000 clones, roughly 86% of which are singletons. The top ten hold around 0.9% of the sample. These TCRs' antigens remain unknown. The sequencing used unstimulated CD8+ T cells sorted from spleen or lymph node cells, collected before transplant. The source is a human donor who was the organ donor for an intestinal transplant.

The rearrangement links TRBV9 to TRBJ1-4; the D gene is possibly TRBD1 (5 bases). The CDR3 loop spans 15 amino acids. The V and J ends lost 0 bases and 0 bases respectively, with 6 bases between them. Germline V gene data show CDR1 as SGDLS and CDR2 as YYNGEE. As DNA, the CDR3 is TGTGCCAGCAGCGTAGAAGGGGCAACTAATGAAAAACTGTTTTTT. Translated, it gives CASSVEGATNEKLFF.

The chain has TRBV30 and TRBJ2-3; 7 nucleotides agree with TRBD2. The CDR3 consists of 19 residues. In germline, CDR1 is GTSNPN, CDR2 SVGIG (reference sequence). The trim removed 5 bases at V and 0 bases at J, leaving 20 bases unmatched. The CDR3 DNA follows: TGTGCCTGGCTTACGACTAGCCCTACCAAAGGGTATAGCACAGATACGCAGTATTTT. Protein product: CAWLTTSPTKGYSTDTQYF.

This chain links TRBV29-1 with TRBJ1-2, with TRBD1 identical over 7 bases. Trimming took 6 bases from V and 8 from J; bases not matched to a gene: 15. Germline V gene sequence: CDR1 SQVTM, CDR2 ANQGSEA. The CDR3 runs to 14 residues. The CDR3: CSVGNRDRSNGYTF. The CDR3 DNA follows: TGCAGCGTCGGAAACCGGGACAGATCAAACGGCTACACCTTC.

The chain is built from TRBV30 and TRBJ1-2; no clear D gene. V was cut by 3 bases and J by 5 bases, with 13 bases left in between. Germline V gene data show CDR1 as GTSNPN and CDR2 as SVGIG (reference sequence). CDR3 length: 13 residues. The CDR3 coding sequence is TGTGCCTGGAGGAGAGGTATGGGGTATGGCTACACCTTC. Its translation is CAWRRGMGYGYTF.

This chain connects TRBV4-1 to TRBJ1-1; D call uncertain. The CDR3 has 14 amino acids. Trimming took 4 bases from V and 5 from J, leaving 14 bases between them. Per germline, CDR1 MGHRA and CDR2 YSYEKL. For the CDR3, the DNA is TGCGCCAGCAGCCCGGCGCTAGGTTCGACTGAAGCTTTCTTT. The encoded protein is CASSPALGSTEAFF.

The V gene is TRBV7-9, the J gene TRBJ2-6; 11 positions agree with TRBD2. With V trimmed by 1 base and J by 0 bases, 5 bases remained unmatched. CDR1 is SEHNR and CDR2 is FQNEAQ in the germline V gene (reference sequence). There are 19 residues in the CDR3. This CDR3 reads CASSLVLAGAYSGANVLTF. CDR3 DNA sequence: TGTGCCAGCAGCTTAGTACTAGCGGGGGCCTACTCTGGGGCCAACGTCCTGACTTTC.

The rearrangement links TRBV9 to TRBJ1-2; a possible D gene is TRBD1 (6 bases). The germline V gene encodes CDR1 SGDLS and CDR2 YYNGEE. V was clipped by 0 bases and J by 8 bases, with 14 bases between them. CDR3 length equals 14 residues. The DNA for the CDR3 is TGTGCCAGCAGCGTAGGTTCGGCAGGGGACGGCTACACCTTC. Amino acids: CASSVGSAGDGYTF.

This chain joins TRBV7-2 and TRBJ2-1, with TRBD2 matching 11 bases. Germline lookup yields CDR1 SGHTA and CDR2 FQGNSA. V lost 3 bases, J lost 5 bases, and 3 bases stayed unmatched. This CDR3 is built from 15 residues. CDR3 in DNA: TGTGCCAGCAGCTTGGGACTAGCGGATAACAATGAGCAGTTCTTC. This encodes CASSLGLADNNEQFF.

This rearrangement joins TRBV19 to TRBJ1-1; D not certain. V was shortened by 8 bases and J by 0 bases, with 7 bases between the two germline ends. Germline-derived CDR1 and CDR2 are LNHDA and SQIVND (reference sequence). The CDR3 is 12 residues long. The CDR3 loop reads CASCHMNTEAFF. CDR3 coding DNA: TGTGCCAGTTGCCACATGAACACTGAAGCTTTCTTT. Full variable domain (missing parts from reference TRBV19 and TRBJ1-1): DGGITQSPKYLFRKEGQNVTLSCEQNLNHDAMYWYRQDPGQGLRLIYYSQIVNDFQKGDIAEGYSVSREKKESFPLTVTSAQKNPTAFYLCASCHMNTEAFFGQGTRLTVV.

There are a few counts of this clone. The V gene is TRBV5-6, the J gene TRBJ2-7; D is possibly TRBD1 (6 bases). The V and J ends lost 2 bases and 2 bases respectively, with 8 bases between them. The CDR3 consists of 13 residues. Germline V gene data show CDR1 as SGHDT and CDR2 as YYEEEE. CDR3 sequence (DNA): TGTGCCAGCAGCTTCCGACAGGCCTACGAGCAGTACTTC. Its translation: CASSFRQAYEQYF.

The chain has TRBV7-9 and TRBJ1-1, with D unresolved. Germline CDR1 reads SEHNR; CDR2 reads FQNEAQ (reference sequence). The length of the CDR3 is 16 residues. Trimming took off 4 bases at V and 1 base at J, with 16 bases between the two ends. CDR3 DNA: TGTGCCAGCAGCTCCGAGTCCTGGTTGGAGAACACTGAAGCTTTCTTT. Protein: CASSSESWLENTEAFF. The entire variable domain, with the rest obtained from reference TRBV7-9 and TRBJ1-1, is as follows: DTGVSQNPRHKITKRGQNVTFRCDPISEHNRLYWYRQTLGQGPEFLTYFQNEAQLEKSRLLSDRFSAERPKGSFSTLEIQRTEQGDSAMYLCASSSESWLENTEAFFGQGTRLTVV.

The V call is TRBV29-1, the J call TRBJ1-3, with no clear D. The CDR3 is 11 residues long. V lost 3 bases, J lost 4 bases, and 4 bases lay in between. Germline loops: CDR1 SQVTM, CDR2 ANQGSEA. As DNA, the CDR3 is TGCAGCGTTGATGAAGGAAACACCATATATTTT. Protein: CSVDEGNTIYF. The whole variable domain, filled in from reference TRBV29-1 and TRBJ1-3, reads SAVISQKPSRDICQRGTSLTIQCQVDSQVTMMFWYRQQPGQSLTLIATANQGSEATYESGFVIDKFPISRPNLTFSTLTVSNMSPEDSSIYLCSVDEGNTIYFGEGSWLTVV.

The chain recombines TRBV6-5 with TRBJ2-2; no clear D. CDR1 is MNHEY and CDR2 is SVGAGI in the germline V gene. The V end was cut by 0 bases, the J end by 6 bases, with 5 bases between. This CDR3 contains 13 residues. The CDR3 sequence: CASSYSAAGELFF. In nucleotides, the CDR3 is TGTGCCAGCAGTTACTCGGCGGCCGGGGAGCTGTTTTTT.

The chain couples TRBV5-1 to TRBJ2-7; D is perhaps TRBD2 (5 bases). The ends were cut back, 3 bases at V and 2 bases at J, with 24 bases in the middle. This CDR3 has 18 amino acids. Germline V gene sequence: CDR1 SGHRS, CDR2 YFSETQ. Written as DNA, the CDR3 is TGCGCCAGCAGCTCGCGCCCCCAAACTCCCGACTACGCCTACGAGCAGTACTTC. This gives the protein CASSSRPQTPDYAYEQYF.

V usage is TRBV19 and J usage is TRBJ1-2; D possibly corresponds to TRBD1 (6 bases). Germline CDR1 is LNHDA and CDR2 is SQIVND (reference sequence). V was clipped by 8 bases and J by 5 bases, with 15 bases between them. The CDR3 is made up of 13 amino acids. CDR3 in amino acids: CASQDRLLYGYTF. CDR3 nucleotide sequence: TGTGCCAGTCAAGACAGGCTGTTGTATGGCTACACCTTC.

V and J are TRBV29-1 and TRBJ1-1; no reliable D call. The CDR3 sequence is 12 residues long. Germline loops: CDR1 SQVTM, CDR2 ANQGSEA. Trimming stripped 4 bases from V and 7 bases from J, with 13 bases between. CDR3 loop: CSVVLPGLEAFF. CDR3 in DNA: TGCAGCGTTGTCCTACCCGGCCTTGAAGCTTTCTTT.